There are a few counts of the clone carrying this TCR beta chain. The data originate from a study of cytotoxic CD8 clonotypes in ibrutinib-treated CLL. This CDR3 is 13 amino acids long. The germline CDR1 and CDR2 sequences are SEHNR and FQNEAQ (reference sequence). Trimming cost V 6 bases and J 1 base, with 9 bases left between them. TCRdb's copy holds only in-frame clones and misses some; the assay was immunoSEQ multiplex PCR. The table shows around 310,000 clones, with almost 80% occurring only once. The chain combines TRBV7-9 with TRBJ1-1; D remains ambiguous. Sample: PBMCs, taken before ibrutinib treatment. The receptor was derived from a human donor with chronic lymphocytic leukemia. In nucleotides, the CDR3 is TGTGCCAGCAGGGTAAAGGGGAACACTGAAGCTTTCTTT. Protein sequence: CASRVKGNTEAFF.